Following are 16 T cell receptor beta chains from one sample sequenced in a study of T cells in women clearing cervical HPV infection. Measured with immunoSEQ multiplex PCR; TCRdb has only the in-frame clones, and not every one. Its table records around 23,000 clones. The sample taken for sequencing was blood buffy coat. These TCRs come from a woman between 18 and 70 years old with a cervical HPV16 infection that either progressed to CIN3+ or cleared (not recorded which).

The CDR3 bases that were read are TGCAGTGCTAGAGATATACAGGGGCGACTTTATGGC. This codes for CSARDIQGRLYG. The complete CDR3 reads CSARDIQGRLYGYTF. V is TRBV20-1 and J is TRBJ1-2; 7 nucleotides match TRBD1. The read is 3 residues too short to cover the CDR3 end, so that end is filled in from the germline J gene. Germline V CDR1 and CDR2: DFQATT, SNEGSKA (reference sequence). CDR3 length: 15 amino acids. The V segment lost 0 bases and the J segment 5 bases; nucleotides outside the gene matches: 9.

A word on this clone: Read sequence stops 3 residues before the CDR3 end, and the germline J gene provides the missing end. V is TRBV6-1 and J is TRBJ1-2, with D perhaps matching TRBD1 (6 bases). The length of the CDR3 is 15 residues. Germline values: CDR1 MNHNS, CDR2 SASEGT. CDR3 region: CASSEARGGTDTYTF. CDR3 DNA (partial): TGTGCCAGCAGTGAAGCGCGGGGGGGCACAGATACC.

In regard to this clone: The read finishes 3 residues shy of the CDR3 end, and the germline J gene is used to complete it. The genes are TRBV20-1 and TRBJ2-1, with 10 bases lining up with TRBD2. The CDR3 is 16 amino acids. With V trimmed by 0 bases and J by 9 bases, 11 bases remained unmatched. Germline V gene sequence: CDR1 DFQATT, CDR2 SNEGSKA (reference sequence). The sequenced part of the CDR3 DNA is TGCAGTGCTAGAGATGTCGACCTAGCGGGAGTCAGTGAG. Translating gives CSARDVDLAGVSE. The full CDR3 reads CSARDVDLAGVSEQFF.

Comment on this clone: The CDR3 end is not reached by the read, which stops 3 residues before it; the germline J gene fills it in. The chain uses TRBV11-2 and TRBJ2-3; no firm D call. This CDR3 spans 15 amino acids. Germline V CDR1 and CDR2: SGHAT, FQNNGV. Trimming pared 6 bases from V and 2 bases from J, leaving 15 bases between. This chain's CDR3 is CASSPGVAITDTQYF. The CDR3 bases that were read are TGTGCCAGCAGTCCCGGAGTAGCAATCACAGATACG.

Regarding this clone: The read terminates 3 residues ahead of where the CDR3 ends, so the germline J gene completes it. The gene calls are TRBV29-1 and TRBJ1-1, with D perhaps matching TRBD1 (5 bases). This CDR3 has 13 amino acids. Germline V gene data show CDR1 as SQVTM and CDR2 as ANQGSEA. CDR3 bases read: TGCAGCGTTGATTTCAGAGGGGTCATGGAA. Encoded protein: CSVDFRGVME. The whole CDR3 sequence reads CSVDFRGVMEAFF.

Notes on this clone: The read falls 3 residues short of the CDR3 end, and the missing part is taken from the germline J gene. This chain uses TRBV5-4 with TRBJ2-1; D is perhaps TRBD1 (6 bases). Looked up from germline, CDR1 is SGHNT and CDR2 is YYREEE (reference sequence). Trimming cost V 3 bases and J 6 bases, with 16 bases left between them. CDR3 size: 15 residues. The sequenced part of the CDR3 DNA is TGTGCCAGCAGCTCCTACCAGACAGGCTCCAATGAG. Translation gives CASSSYQTGSNE. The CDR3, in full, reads CASSSYQTGSNEQFF.

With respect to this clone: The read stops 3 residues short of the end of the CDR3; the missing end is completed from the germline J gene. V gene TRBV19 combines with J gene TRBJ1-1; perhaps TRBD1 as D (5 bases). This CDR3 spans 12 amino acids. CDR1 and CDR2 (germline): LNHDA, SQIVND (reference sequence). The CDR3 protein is CASSVLRGKAFF. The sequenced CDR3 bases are TGTGCCAGTAGTGTCTTGAGGGGTAAA.

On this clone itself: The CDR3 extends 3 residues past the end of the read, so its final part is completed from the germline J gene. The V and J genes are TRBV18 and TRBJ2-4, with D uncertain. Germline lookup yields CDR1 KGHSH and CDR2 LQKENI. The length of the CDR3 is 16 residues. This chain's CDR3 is CASSQLPHAANYGQYF. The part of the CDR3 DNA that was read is TGTGCCAGCTCACAACTTCCACATGCAGCTAACTATGGT.

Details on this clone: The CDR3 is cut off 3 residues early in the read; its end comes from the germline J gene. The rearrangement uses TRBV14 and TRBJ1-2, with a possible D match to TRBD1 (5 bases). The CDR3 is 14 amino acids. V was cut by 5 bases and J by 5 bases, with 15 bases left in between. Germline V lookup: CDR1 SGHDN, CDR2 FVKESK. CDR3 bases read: TGTGCCAGCAGCATACGGGGGTCTCTTTATGGC. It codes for CASSIRGSLYG. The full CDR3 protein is CASSIRGSLYGYTF.

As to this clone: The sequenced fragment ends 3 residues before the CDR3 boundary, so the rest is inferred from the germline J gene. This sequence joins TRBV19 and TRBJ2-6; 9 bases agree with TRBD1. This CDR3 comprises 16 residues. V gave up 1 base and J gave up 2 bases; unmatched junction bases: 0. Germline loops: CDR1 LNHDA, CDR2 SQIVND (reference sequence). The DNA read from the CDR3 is TGTGCCAGTAGTATAGGGACAGGGGCTGGGGCCAACGTC. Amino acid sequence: CASSIGTGAGANV. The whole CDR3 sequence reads CASSIGTGAGANVLTF.

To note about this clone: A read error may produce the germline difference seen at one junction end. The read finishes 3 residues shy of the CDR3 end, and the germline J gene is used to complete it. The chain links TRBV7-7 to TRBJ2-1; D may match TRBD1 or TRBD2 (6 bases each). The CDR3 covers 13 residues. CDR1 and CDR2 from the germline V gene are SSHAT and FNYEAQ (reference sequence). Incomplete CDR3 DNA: TGTGCTAGCAGCTTATCACAGGGAGGTGAG. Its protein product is CASSLSQGGE. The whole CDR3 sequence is CASSLSQGGEQFF.

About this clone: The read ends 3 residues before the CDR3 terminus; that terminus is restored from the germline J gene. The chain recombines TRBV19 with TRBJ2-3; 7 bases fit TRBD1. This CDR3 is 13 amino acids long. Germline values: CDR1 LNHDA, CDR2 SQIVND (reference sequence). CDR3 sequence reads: CASSGAGGQPQYF. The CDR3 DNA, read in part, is TGTGCCAGTAGTGGGGCAGGGGGTCAGCCG.

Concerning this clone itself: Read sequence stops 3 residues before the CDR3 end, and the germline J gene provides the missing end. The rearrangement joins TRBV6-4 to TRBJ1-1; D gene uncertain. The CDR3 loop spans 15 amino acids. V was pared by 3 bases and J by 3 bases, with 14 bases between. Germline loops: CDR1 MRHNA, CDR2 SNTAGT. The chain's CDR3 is CASSESPSGYTEAFF. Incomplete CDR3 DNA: TGTGCCAGCAGTGAGAGTCCTAGTGGGTACACTGAA.

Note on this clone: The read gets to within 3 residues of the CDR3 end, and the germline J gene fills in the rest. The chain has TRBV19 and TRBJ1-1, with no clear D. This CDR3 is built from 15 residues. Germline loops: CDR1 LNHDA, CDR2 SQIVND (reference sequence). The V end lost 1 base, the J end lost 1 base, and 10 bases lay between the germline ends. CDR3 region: CASSIGRQTNTEAFF. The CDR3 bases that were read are TGTGCCAGTAGTATAGGTCGACAAACGAACACTGAA.

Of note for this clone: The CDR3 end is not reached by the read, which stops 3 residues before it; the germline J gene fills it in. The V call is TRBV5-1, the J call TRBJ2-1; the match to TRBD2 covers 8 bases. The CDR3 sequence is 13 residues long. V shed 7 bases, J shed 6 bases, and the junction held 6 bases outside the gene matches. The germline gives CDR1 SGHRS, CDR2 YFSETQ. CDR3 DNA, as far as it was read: TGCGCCAGCTATCTAGCGGGTAGCAATGAG. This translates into CASYLAGSNE. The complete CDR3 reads CASYLAGSNEQFF. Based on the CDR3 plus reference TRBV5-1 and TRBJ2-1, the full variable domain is KAGVTQTPRYLIKTRGQQVTLSCSPISGHRSVSWYQQTPGQGLQFLFEYFSETQRNKGNFPGRFSGRQFSNSRSEMNVSTLELGDSALYLCASYLAGSNEQFFGPGTRLTVL.

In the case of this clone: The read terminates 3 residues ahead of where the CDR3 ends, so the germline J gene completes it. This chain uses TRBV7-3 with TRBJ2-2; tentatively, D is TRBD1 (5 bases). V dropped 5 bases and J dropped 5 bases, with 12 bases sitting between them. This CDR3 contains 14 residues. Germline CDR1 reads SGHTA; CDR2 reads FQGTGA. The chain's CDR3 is CASSPRDGTGELFF. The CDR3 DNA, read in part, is TGTGCCAGCAGCCCCAGGGATGGTACCGGGGAG. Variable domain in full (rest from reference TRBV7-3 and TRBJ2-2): GAGVSQTPSNKVTEKGKYVELRCDPISGHTALYWYRQSLGQGPEFLIYFQGTGAADDSGLPNDRFFAVRPEGSVSTLKIQRTERGDSAVYLCASSPRDGTGELFFGEGSRLTVL.